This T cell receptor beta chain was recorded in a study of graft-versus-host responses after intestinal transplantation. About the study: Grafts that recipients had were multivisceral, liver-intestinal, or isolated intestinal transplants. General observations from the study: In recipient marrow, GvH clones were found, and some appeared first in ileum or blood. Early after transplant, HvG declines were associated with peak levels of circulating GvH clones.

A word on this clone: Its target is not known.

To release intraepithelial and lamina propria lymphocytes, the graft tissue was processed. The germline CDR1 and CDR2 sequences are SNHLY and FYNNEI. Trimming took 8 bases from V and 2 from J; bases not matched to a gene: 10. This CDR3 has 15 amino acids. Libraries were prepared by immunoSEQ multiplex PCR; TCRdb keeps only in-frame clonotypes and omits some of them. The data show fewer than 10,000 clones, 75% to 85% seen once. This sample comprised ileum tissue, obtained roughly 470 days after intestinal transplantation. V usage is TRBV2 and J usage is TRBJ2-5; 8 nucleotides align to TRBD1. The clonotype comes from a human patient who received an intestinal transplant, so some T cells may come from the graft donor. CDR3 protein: CASLPGTGGQETQYF. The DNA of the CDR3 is TGTGCCAGCCTACCCGGGACAGGAGGTCAAGAGACCCAGTACTTC.